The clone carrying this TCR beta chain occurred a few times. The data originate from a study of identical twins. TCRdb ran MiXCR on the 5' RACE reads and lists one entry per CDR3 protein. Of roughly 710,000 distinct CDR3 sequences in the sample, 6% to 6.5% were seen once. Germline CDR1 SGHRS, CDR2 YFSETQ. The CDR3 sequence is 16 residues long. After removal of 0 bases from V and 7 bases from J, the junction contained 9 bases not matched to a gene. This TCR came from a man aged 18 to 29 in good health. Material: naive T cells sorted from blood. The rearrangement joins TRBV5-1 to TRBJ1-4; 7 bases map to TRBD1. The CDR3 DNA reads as TGCGCCAGCAGCTTGGGGGACAGCCGGGGGAGTGAAAAACTGTTTTTT. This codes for CASSLGDSRGSEKLFF.